Listed below are T cell receptor beta chains from one sample, sequenced in a study of T cell responses to AZD1222 COVID-19 vaccine. Sequenced by immunoSEQ multiplex PCR; TCRdb stores in-frame clones only, minus some. The table lists roughly 130,000 clones, roughly 85% of them singletons. Material: peripheral blood, obtained on day 0 of AZD1222 vaccination. The receptors derive from an adult in good health. The CDR3 runs from the conserved cysteine through the conserved F or W. Fields, in order: V gene, J gene, CDR3 protein.

V gene: TRBV20-1; J gene: TRBJ1-2; CDR3 protein: CSAGASYGYTF
V gene: TRBV9; J gene: TRBJ2-1; CDR3 protein: CARILPSGSPYNEQFF
V gene: TRBV18; J gene: TRBJ2-5; CDR3 protein: CASSPQQGEVQNQETQYF
V gene: TRBV19; J gene: TRBJ2-7; CDR3 protein: CASSILAGGSSYEQYF
V gene: TRBV4-2; J gene: TRBJ2-2; CDR3 protein: CASSQVAGNGELFF
V gene: TRBV4-1; J gene: TRBJ1-5; CDR3 protein: CASSLTAENQPQHF
V gene: TRBV5-8; J gene: TRBJ1-4; CDR3 protein: CASSTGTGIEKLFF
V gene: TRBV19; J gene: TRBJ1-1; CDR3 protein: CASSIDRAGSPEAFF
V gene: TRBV19; J gene: TRBJ1-1; CDR3 protein: CASKRGQGNTEAFF
V gene: TRBV5-4; J gene: TRBJ2-6; CDR3 protein: CASSFIGSGANVLTF
V gene: TRBV6-6; J gene: TRBJ2-4; CDR3 protein: CASSTLGTASNIQYF
V gene: TRBV19; J gene: TRBJ1-2; CDR3 protein: CASSISLRRDYGYTF
V gene: TRBV3-1/TRBV3-2; J gene: TRBJ1-2; CDR3 protein: CASSQRGQEGYTF
V gene: TRBV21-1; J gene: TRBJ2-7; CDR3 protein: CASSKTRCLAHEQYF
V gene: TRBV7-9; J gene: TRBJ1-6; CDR3 protein: CASSYRLGTGDSPLHF
V gene: TRBV4-1; J gene: TRBJ2-2; CDR3 protein: CASSQDRTSGRVGELFF
V gene: TRBV18; J gene: TRBJ2-5; CDR3 protein: CASSPRTSGTQETQYF
V gene: TRBV18; J gene: TRBJ2-7; CDR3 protein: CASSPLPGLAALYEQYF
V gene: TRBV29-1; J gene: TRBJ2-1; CDR3 protein: CSVAGTSYNEQFF
V gene: TRBV11-2; J gene: TRBJ2-3; CDR3 protein: CASSWGLAGGRTDTQYF
V gene: TRBV29-1; J gene: TRBJ1-2; CDR3 protein: CSVEKGFGYTF
V gene: TRBV12-3/TRBV12-4; J gene: TRBJ1-4; CDR3 protein: CASSLGEKLFF
V gene: TRBV19; J gene: TRBJ1-5; CDR3 protein: CASSITGLNQPQHF
V gene: TRBV9; J gene: TRBJ2-3; CDR3 protein: CASSADSGGVDTQYF
V gene: TRBV9; J gene: TRBJ1-2; CDR3 protein: CASSGARAYYGYTF
V gene: TRBV9; J gene: TRBJ2-1; CDR3 protein: CASSVFERGHRNEQFF
V gene: TRBV29-1; J gene: TRBJ2-2; CDR3 protein: CSAQVNTGELFF